The 22 T cell receptor beta chains presented below share a single source sample, sequenced in a study of spatial heterogeneity in lung cancer. Via MiXCR, TCRdb re-called the 5' RACE reads, giving one row per CDR3 protein. The table lists about 22,000 distinct CDR3 sequences, over 4.5% of them singletons, with less than 35% in the top ten. Time point indicated: sample taken at primary tumor resection. Material: PBMCs, obtained at surgery. Receptors were obtained from a male donor with early-stage non-small cell lung cancer.

This clonotype was detected ten times or more. V usage is TRBV28 and J usage is TRBJ1-2; unclear D gene. Trimming shortened V by 7 bases and J by 4 bases, and 13 bases separated the two germline ends. This CDR3 is built from 13 residues. Per the germline V gene, CDR1 is MDHEN and CDR2 is SYDVKM. The CDR3 bases are TGTGCCAGCATTGCCTCGTGGCCCTATGGCTACACCTTC. Its protein product is CASIASWPYGYTF.

The genes are TRBV30 and TRBJ1-1; D gene ambiguous. CDR1 is GTSNPN and CDR2 is SVGIG in the germline V gene (reference sequence). This CDR3 contains 11 residues. V lost 7 bases and J 1 base, leaving 7 bases between the germline ends. The CDR3 region is CASPGNTEAFF. The DNA for the CDR3 is TGTGCCTCCCCGGGGAACACTGAAGCTTTCTTT. Full variable domain (outside the CDR3, taken from reference TRBV30 and TRBJ1-1): SQTIHQWPATLVQPVGSPLSLECTVEGTSNPNLYWYRQAAGRGLQLLFYSVGIGQISSEVPQNLSASRPQDRQFILSSKKLLLSDSGFYLCASPGNTEAFFGQGTRLTVV.

Ten or more counts support this clonotype. The chain has TRBV29-1 and TRBJ1-2, with 7 bases fitting TRBD1. V was pared by 1 base and J by 0 bases, with 5 bases of the junction left unmatched. This CDR3 spans 15 amino acids. The germline V gene has CDR1 SQVTM and CDR2 ANQGSEA. CDR3 sequence: CSVEGRGPTNYGYTF. The CDR3 DNA is TGCAGCGTTGAAGGAAGGGGGCCTACTAACTATGGCTACACCTTC.

This clonotype was seen many times. V and J are TRBV12-3 or TRBV12-4 and TRBJ2-7; D is possibly TRBD1 (5 bases). V was pared by 2 bases and J by 6 bases, with 8 bases between. The CDR3 length is 12 residues. The CDR3 sequence: CASSLNGAEQYF. The CDR3 DNA sequence: TGTGCCAGCAGTTTAAATGGGGCCGAGCAGTACTTC.

The CDR3 region is CSASDKFGDEQFF. The CDR3 DNA reads as TGCAGTGCTAGCGATAAGTTTGGGGATGAGCAGTTCTTC. The V and J genes are TRBV20-1 and TRBJ2-1; D is undetermined. V gave up 3 bases and J gave up 8 bases, with 14 bases separating them. This CDR3 is built from 13 residues. CDR1 is DFQATT, CDR2 SNEGSKA, per germline (reference sequence).

There are many counts of this clonotype. This rearrangement joins TRBV29-1 to TRBJ2-7; D is uncertain. Per germline, CDR1 SQVTM and CDR2 ANQGSEA. V was clipped by 6 bases and J by 2 bases, with 11 bases between them. This CDR3 spans 12 amino acids. The CDR3 spells CSVDIGPYEQYF. CDR3 nucleotides: TGCAGCGTGGATATAGGTCCCTACGAGCAGTACTTC.

Comment on this clonotype: A read error may explain this, as a much larger clone is one base away. This sequence joins TRBV3-1 and TRBJ2-7, with TRBD2 identical over 7 bases. The CDR3 covers 15 residues. Germline assignment: CDR1 LGHDT and CDR2 YNNKEL (reference sequence). The CDR3 is CASSPGWEGRYEPYF. CDR3 bases: TGTGCCAGCAGTCCCGGCTGGGAGGGCCGATACGAGCCGTACTTC.

This clonotype occurred many times. The chain links TRBV29-1 to TRBJ2-3, with unresolved D. Trimming shortened V by 7 bases and J by 4 bases, and 6 bases separated the two germline ends. This CDR3 contains 10 residues. The germline V gene has CDR1 SQVTM and CDR2 ANQGSEA. CDR3 amino acids: CSEQADTQYF. In DNA, the CDR3 is TGCAGCGAACAAGCAGATACGCAGTATTTT.

In its sample, this clonotype was seen a few times. This chain connects TRBV20-1 to TRBJ2-5; D is possibly TRBD2 (6 bases). V was trimmed by 3 bases and J by 2 bases, leaving 13 bases between them. The CDR3 spans 14 residues. Germline assignment: CDR1 DFQATT and CDR2 SNEGSKA (reference sequence). Here the CDR3 DNA reads TGCAGTGCTAGTGGAACTAGCAAGCAAGAGACCCAGTACTTC. As protein: CSASGTSKQETQYF.

This clonotype has only a few counts. This chain links TRBV5-1 with TRBJ2-5; D not resolved. This CDR3 has 14 residues. The ends were cut back, 3 bases at V and 4 bases at J, with 13 bases in the middle. Germline lookup yields CDR1 SGHRS and CDR2 YFSETQ. The CDR3 bases are TGCGCCAGCAGCTCTTCGTTGGACGGAGAGACCCAGTACTTC. It codes for CASSSSLDGETQYF.

The rearrangement uses TRBV7-2 and TRBJ2-2; TRBD1 is a possible D gene (6 bases). The germline V gene has CDR1 SGHTA and CDR2 FQGNSA. This CDR3 region has 15 residues. The V and J ends lost 4 bases and 1 base respectively, with 10 bases between them. This CDR3 reads CASSSQGLNTGELFF. The CDR3 region has the DNA TGTGCCAGCAGCTCACAGGGCCTGAACACCGGGGAGCTGTTTTTT. The whole variable domain, filled in from reference TRBV7-2 and TRBJ2-2, reads GAGVSQSPSNKVTEKGKDVELRCDPISGHTALYWYRQSLGQGLEFLIYFQGNSAPDKSGLPSDRFSAERTGGSVSTLTIQRTQQEDSAVYLCASSSQGLNTGELFFGEGSRLTVL.

The rearrangement uses TRBV7-3 and TRBJ1-2; D is perhaps TRBD1 (6 bases). V lost 4 bases to trimming and J lost 4 bases, with 13 bases between them. CDR1 is SGHTA, CDR2 FQGTGA, per germline. This CDR3 has 14 amino acids. Here the CDR3 DNA reads TGTGCCAGCAGCTCGGACAGACTGGGCTATGGCTACACCTTC. Translation: CASSSDRLGYGYTF.

This clonotype has a count of ten or more. This chain connects TRBV7-9 to TRBJ2-7; 7 nucleotides align to TRBD2. CDR3 size: 15 residues. V gave up 5 bases and J gave up 0 bases; unmatched junction bases: 7. From germline, CDR1 is SEHNR and CDR2 FQNEAQ (reference sequence). Here the CDR3 reads CASSLSAGSSYEQYF. Here the CDR3 DNA reads TGTGCCAGCAGCCTGTCAGCGGGGAGCTCCTACGAGCAGTACTTC. Based on the CDR3 plus reference TRBV7-9 and TRBJ2-7, the full variable domain is DTGVSQNPRHKITKRGQNVTFRCDPISEHNRLYWYRQTLGQGPEFLTYFQNEAQLEKSRLLSDRFSAERPKGSFSTLEIQRTEQGDSAMYLCASSLSAGSSYEQYFGPGTRLTVT.

This clonotype was observed many times. The genes are TRBV19 and TRBJ1-5; D is uncertain. Germline CDR1 LNHDA, CDR2 SQIVND (reference sequence). The ends were cut back, 4 bases at V and 2 bases at J, with 9 bases in the middle. The CDR3 runs to 14 residues. In nucleotides, the CDR3 is TGTGCCAGTAGTACGGTGGGTGGCAATCAGCCCCAGCATTTT. This sequence encodes CASSTVGGNQPQHF.

The rearrangement links TRBV3-1 to TRBJ1-5; no reliable D call. This CDR3 spans 13 amino acids. The V gene lost 2 bases and the J gene lost 5 bases, with 7 bases spanning the gap. Germline lookup yields CDR1 LGHDT and CDR2 YNNKEL (reference sequence). In DNA, the CDR3 is TGTGCCAGCAGCCAACAAAGGGATCAGCCCCAGCATTTT. Its translation is CASSQQRDQPQHF.

In this sample, this clonotype turned up many times. This chain uses TRBV6-2 or TRBV6-3 with TRBJ2-1, with D possibly matching TRBD2 (5 bases). The CDR3 is made up of 14 amino acids. Deletions cut 7 bases from V and 3 bases from J, with 13 bases between. Germline CDR1 is MNHEY and CDR2 is SVGEGT. For the CDR3, the DNA is TGTGCCAGCACCAGAGCGGTGAACTACAATGAGCAGTTCTTC. As protein: CASTRAVNYNEQFF.

The rearrangement joins TRBV9 to TRBJ2-3; 10 bases fit TRBD2. There are 17 residues in the CDR3. Germline CDR1 and CDR2: SGDLS and YYNGEE. Losses at the gene ends were 2 bases for V and 0 bases for J; bases not matched to a gene: 6. The CDR3 DNA is TGTGCCAGCAGCGTTTCCCGGACTAGCGGTAGCACAGATACGCAGTATTTT. This gives the protein CASSVSRTSGSTDTQYF.

Notes on this clonotype: A much larger clone lies one base from this, so it may be a read error. The V call is TRBV5-1, the J call TRBJ2-2; a weak D match, TRBD1 (5 bases). Germline V gene sequence: CDR1 SGHRS, CDR2 YFSETQ. The CDR3 contains 13 residues. The CDR3 loop reads CASSFDSTWELFF. The CDR3, as DNA: TGCGCCAGCAGCTTCGACAGCACCTGGGAGCTGTTTTTT.

The sample holds many counts of this clonotype. The chain has TRBV2 and TRBJ2-5, with TRBD2 as a possible D gene (6 bases). Trimming removed 7 bases from V and 5 bases from J, with 11 bases in between. This CDR3 is built from 12 residues. From germline, CDR1 is SNHLY and CDR2 FYNNEI. The CDR3 protein is CASIRGGETQYF. CDR3 bases: TGTGCCAGCATAAGGGGAGGCGAGACCCAGTACTTC.

This clonotype was found many times. The chain is built from TRBV6-2 or TRBV6-3 and TRBJ2-3, with D possibly matching TRBD2 (6 bases). This CDR3 has 18 amino acids. From germline, CDR1 is MNHEY and CDR2 SVGEGT. V was clipped by 0 bases and J by 5 bases, with 21 bases between them. DNA for the CDR3: TGTGCCAGCAGTTACTCGAGAGGCGGCGGAGGGTCGGGAGATACGCAGTATTTT. Translated, it gives CASSYSRGGGGSGDTQYF.

Details on this clonotype: One end of the junction varies from germline; a read error may be responsible. The rearrangement links TRBV5-1 to TRBJ2-7; no firm D call. Germline CDR1 reads SGHRS; CDR2 reads YFSETQ. The CDR3 consists of 13 residues. The CDR3 DNA follows: TGCGCCGGCAGCGAGCAACCTCTCTACGAGCAGTACTTC. As protein: CAGSEQPLYEQYF.

Ten or more counts support this clonotype. The gene calls are TRBV6-2 or TRBV6-3 and TRBJ1-6, with D unclear. The CDR3 sequence is 14 residues long. Germline V CDR1 and CDR2: MNHEY, SVGEGT. The ends were cut back, 4 bases at V and 7 bases at J, with 11 bases in the middle. CDR3 loop: CASSSRSGNSPLHF. CDR3 nucleotide sequence: TGTGCCAGCAGTTCTCGGAGTGGCAATTCACCCCTCCACTTT.